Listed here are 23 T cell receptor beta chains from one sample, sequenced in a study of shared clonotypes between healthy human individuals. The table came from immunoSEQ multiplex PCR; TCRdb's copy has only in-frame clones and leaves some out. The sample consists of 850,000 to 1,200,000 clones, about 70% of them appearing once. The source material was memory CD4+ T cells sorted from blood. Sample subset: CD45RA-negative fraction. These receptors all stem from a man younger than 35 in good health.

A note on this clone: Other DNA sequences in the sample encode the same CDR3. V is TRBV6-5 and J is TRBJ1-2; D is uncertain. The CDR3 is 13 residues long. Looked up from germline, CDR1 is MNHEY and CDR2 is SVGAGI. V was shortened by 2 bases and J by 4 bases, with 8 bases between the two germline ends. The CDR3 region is CASSYGGGYGYTF. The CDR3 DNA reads TGTGCCAGCAGTTACGGCGGCGGCTATGGCTACACCTTC.

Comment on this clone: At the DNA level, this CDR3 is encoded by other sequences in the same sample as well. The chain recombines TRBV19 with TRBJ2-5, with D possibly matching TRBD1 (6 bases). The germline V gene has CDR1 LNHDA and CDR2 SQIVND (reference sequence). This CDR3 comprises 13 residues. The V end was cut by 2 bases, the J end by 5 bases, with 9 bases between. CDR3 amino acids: CASSITRGETQYF. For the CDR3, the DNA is TGTGCCAGTAGTATAACTAGGGGGGAGACCCAGTACTTC.

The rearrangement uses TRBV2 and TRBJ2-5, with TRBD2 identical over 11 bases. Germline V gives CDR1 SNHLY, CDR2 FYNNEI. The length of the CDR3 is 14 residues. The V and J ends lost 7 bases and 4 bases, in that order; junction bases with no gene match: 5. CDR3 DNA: TGTGCCAGCACCGCCGGACTAGCGGGAGAGACCCAGTACTTC. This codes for CASTAGLAGETQYF.

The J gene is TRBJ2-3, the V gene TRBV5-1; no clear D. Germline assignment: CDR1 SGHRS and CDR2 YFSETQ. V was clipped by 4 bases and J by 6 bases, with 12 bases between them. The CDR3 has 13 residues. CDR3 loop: CASSQIPGDTQYF. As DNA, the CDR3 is TGCGCCAGCAGCCAAATCCCCGGGGATACGCAGTATTTT.

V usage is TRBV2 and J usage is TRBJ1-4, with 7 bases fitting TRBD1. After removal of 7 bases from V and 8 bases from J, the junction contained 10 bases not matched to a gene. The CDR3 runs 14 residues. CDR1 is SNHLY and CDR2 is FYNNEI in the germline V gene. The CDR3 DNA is TGTGCCAGCAACCAACAGGGGCGGGTCGAAAAACTGTTTTTT. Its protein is CASNQQGRVEKLFF.

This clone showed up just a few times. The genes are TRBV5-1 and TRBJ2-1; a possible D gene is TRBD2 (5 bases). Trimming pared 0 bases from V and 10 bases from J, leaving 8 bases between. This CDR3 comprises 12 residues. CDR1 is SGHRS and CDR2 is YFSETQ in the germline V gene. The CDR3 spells CASSLATGEQFF. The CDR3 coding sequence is TGCGCCAGCAGCTTGGCCACGGGGGAGCAGTTCTTC.

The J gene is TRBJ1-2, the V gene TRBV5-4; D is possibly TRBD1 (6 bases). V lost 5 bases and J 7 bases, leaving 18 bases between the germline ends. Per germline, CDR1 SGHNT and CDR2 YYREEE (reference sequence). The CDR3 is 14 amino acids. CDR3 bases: TGTGCCAGCAGGCCCGGGACACTAGTTGGTGGCTACACCTTC. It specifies CASRPGTLVGGYTF.

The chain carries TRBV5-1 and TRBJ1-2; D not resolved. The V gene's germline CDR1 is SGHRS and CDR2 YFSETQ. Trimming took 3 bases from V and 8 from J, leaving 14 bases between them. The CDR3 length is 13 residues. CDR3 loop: CASSSGSYGGYTF. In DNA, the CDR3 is TGCGCCAGCAGCTCCGGTTCTTATGGGGGCTACACCTTC.

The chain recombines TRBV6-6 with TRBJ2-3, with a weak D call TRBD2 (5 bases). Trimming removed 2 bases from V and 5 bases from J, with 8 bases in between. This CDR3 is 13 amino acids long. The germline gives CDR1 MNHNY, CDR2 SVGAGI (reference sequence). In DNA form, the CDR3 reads TGTGCCAGCAGTTACGGAGGCATAGATACGCAGTATTTT. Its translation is CASSYGGIDTQYF.

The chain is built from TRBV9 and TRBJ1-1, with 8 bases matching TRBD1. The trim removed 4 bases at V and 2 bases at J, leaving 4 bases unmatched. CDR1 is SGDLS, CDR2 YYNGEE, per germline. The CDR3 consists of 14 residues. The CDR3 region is CASSTTGVNTEAFF. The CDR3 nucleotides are TGTGCCAGCAGCACGACAGGGGTAAACACTGAAGCTTTCTTT.

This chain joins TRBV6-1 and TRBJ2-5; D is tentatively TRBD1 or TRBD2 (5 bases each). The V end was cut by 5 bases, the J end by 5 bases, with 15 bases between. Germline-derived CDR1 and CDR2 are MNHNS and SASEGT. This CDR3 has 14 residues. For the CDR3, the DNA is TGTGCCAGCAGTCCTACGGGGCTGGGGGAGACCCAGTACTTC. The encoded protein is CASSPTGLGETQYF.

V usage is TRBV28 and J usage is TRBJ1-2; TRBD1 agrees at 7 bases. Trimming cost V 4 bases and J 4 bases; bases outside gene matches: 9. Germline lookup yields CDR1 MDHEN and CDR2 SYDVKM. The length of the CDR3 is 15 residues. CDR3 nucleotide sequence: TGTGCCAGCAGTTCCTACGGGACAGTGGGCTATGGCTACACCTTC. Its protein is CASSSYGTVGYGYTF.

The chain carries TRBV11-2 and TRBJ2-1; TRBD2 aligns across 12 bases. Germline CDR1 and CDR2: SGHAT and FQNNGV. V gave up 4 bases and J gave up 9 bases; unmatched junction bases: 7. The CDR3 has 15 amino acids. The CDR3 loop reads CASSSLAGGPGEQFF. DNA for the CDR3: TGTGCCAGCAGCTCGCTAGCGGGGGGGCCGGGTGAGCAGTTCTTC.

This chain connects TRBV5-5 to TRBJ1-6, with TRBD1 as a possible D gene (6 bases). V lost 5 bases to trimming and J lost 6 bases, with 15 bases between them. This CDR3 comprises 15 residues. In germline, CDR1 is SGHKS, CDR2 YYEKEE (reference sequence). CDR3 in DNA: TGTGCCAGCAGGGGGGCACAGGGTGTTAATTCACCCCTCCACTTT. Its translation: CASRGAQGVNSPLHF.

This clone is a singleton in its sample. CDR3 loop: CASSVGVAGGQETQYF. The DNA of the CDR3 is TGTGCCAGCAGCGTAGGTGTAGCGGGGGGCCAAGAGACCCAGTACTTC. This sequence joins TRBV9 and TRBJ2-5, with TRBD2 matching over 10 bases. The trim removed 0 bases at V and 1 base at J, leaving 3 bases unmatched. The CDR3 runs 16 residues. The germline gives CDR1 SGDLS, CDR2 YYNGEE.

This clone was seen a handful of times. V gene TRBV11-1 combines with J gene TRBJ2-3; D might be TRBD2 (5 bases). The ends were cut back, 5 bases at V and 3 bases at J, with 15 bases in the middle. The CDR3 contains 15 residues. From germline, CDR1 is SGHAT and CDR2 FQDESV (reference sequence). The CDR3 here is CASSTQGRGTDTQYF. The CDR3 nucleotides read TGTGCCAGCAGCACACAAGGTAGAGGGACAGATACGCAGTATTTT. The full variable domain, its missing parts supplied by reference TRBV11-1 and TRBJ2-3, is EAEVAQSPRYKITEKSQAVAFWCDPISGHATLYWYRQILGQGPELLVQFQDESVVDDSQLPKDRFSAERLKGVDSTLKIQPAELGDSAMYLCASSTQGRGTDTQYFGPGTRLTVL.

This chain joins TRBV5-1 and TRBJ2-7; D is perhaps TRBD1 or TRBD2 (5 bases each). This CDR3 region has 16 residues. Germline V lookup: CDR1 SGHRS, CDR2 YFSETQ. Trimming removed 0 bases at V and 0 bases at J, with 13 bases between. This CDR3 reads CASSLAGTQTSYEQYF. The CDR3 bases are TGCGCCAGCAGCTTGGCCGGGACCCAGACCTCCTACGAGCAGTACTTC.

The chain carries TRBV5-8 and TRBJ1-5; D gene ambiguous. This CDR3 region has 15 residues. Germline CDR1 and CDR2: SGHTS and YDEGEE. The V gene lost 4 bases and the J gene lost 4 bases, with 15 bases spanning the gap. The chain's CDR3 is CASSPGGRQNQPQHF. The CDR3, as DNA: TGTGCCAGCAGCCCCGGCGGTAGGCAAAATCAGCCCCAGCATTTT.

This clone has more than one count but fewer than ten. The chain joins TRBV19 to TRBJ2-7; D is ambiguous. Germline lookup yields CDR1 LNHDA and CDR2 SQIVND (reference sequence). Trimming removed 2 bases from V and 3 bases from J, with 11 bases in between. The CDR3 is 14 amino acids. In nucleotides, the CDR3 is TGTGCCAGTAGTATAACGTTGACCAGCTACGAGCAGTACTTC. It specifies CASSITLTSYEQYF.

CDR3 residues: CASSVESSSGNTIYF. CDR3 nucleotide sequence: TGTGCCAGCAGCGTAGAGTCGAGCTCTGGAAACACCATATATTTT. This sequence joins TRBV9 and TRBJ1-3; no reliable D call. V dropped 0 bases and J dropped 0 bases, with 7 bases sitting between them. This CDR3 has 15 amino acids. From germline, CDR1 is SGDLS and CDR2 YYNGEE.

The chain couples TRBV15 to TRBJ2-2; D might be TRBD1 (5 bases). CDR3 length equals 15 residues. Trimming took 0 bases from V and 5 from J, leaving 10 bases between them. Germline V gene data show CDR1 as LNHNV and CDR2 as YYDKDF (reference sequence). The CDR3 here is CATSRDFPGTGELFF. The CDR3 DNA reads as TGTGCCACCAGCAGAGATTTTCCAGGGACCGGGGAGCTGTTTTTT.

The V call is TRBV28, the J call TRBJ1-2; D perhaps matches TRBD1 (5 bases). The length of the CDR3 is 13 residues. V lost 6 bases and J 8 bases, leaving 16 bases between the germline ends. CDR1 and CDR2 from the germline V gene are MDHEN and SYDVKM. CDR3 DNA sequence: TGTGCCAGCAGGGTGGGGAGGGACTGGGGCTACACCTTC. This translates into CASRVGRDWGYTF.

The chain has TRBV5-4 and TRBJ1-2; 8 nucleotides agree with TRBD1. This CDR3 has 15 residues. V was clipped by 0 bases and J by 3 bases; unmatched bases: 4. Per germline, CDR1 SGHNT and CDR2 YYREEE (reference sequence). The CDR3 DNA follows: TGTGCCAGCAGCTTGGTCGGACAGGGCCACTATGGCTACACCTTC. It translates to CASSLVGQGHYGYTF.